The 31 T cell receptor beta chains in this list originate from one sample, sequenced in a study of OX40 agonist ivuxolimab in advanced cancers. Repertoires were generated with immunoSEQ multiplex PCR, while TCRdb's copy carries only in-frame clones and drops some. The profile shows around 45,000 clones, about 80% of them singletons. The specimen comprised CD4+ or CD8+ T cells sorted from blood, sampled in a trial of the OX40 agonist ivuxolimab. These receptors were obtained from an adult with an advanced solid tumor such as melanoma, head and neck, liver or kidney cancer.

V usage is TRBV7-4 and J usage is TRBJ1-2; D might be TRBD1 (5 bases). This CDR3 comprises 13 residues. The V gene lost 5 bases and the J gene lost 7 bases, with 14 bases spanning the gap. In germline, CDR1 is SGHVT, CDR2 SQSDAQ. This chain's CDR3 is CASSRPGLGGYTF. The CDR3 DNA sequence: TGTGCCAGCAGCCGCCCGGGACTTGGTGGCTACACCTTC.

In its sample, this clone was seen a few times. This chain uses TRBV19 with TRBJ2-3; D ambiguous. This CDR3 region has 12 residues. Germline CDR1 and CDR2: LNHDA and SQIVND (reference sequence). V was cut by 9 bases and J by 5 bases, with 12 bases left in between. The CDR3 DNA is TGTGCCAGCAAAGGGATGGGAGATACGCAGTATTTT. It is translated as CASKGMGDTQYF.

This chain uses TRBV10-3 with TRBJ1-5, with 7 bases fitting TRBD1. This CDR3 has 18 residues. Germline V gene sequence: CDR1 ENHRY, CDR2 SYGVKD. V lost 0 bases to trimming and J lost 4 bases; unmatched junction nucleotides: 12. CDR3 sequence: CAISESNKGASGNQPQHF. The CDR3 DNA reads as TGTGCCATCAGTGAGTCGAATAAGGGGGCTAGCGGGAATCAGCCCCAGCATTTT.

The chain carries TRBV7-9 and TRBJ2-2, with D possibly being TRBD1 (5 bases). The V gene's germline CDR1 is SEHNR and CDR2 FQNEAQ (reference sequence). This CDR3 comprises 14 residues. V lost 10 bases, J lost 0 bases, and 12 bases lay in between. CDR3: CAIRGTTNTGELFF. CDR3 sequence (DNA): TGTGCCATTAGGGGCACCACGAACACCGGGGAGCTGTTTTTT.

This clone is classed as medium-sized. CDR3 nucleotides: TGTGCCAGCACCTTACTACTAGCGGGAGGCGAGCAGTACTTC. This encodes CASTLLLAGGEQYF. The chain combines TRBV6-6 with TRBJ2-7; 12 bases fit TRBD2. Losses at the gene ends were 7 bases for V and 6 bases for J; bases not matched to a gene: 7. Germline V lookup: CDR1 MNHNY, CDR2 SVGAGI (reference sequence). The CDR3 is made up of 14 amino acids.

This chain joins TRBV6-5 and TRBJ1-3; D unresolved. The V and J ends lost 0 bases and 4 bases respectively, with 10 bases between them. The CDR3 extends over 15 amino acids. Germline CDR1 MNHEY, CDR2 SVGAGI. The CDR3 region is CASSYSSGRGNTIYF. The CDR3 DNA follows: TGTGCCAGCAGTTACTCCTCCGGGAGAGGAAACACCATATATTTT.

The genes are TRBV9 and TRBJ1-4; 8 bases map to TRBD1. The trim removed 3 bases at V and 0 bases at J, leaving 7 bases unmatched. This CDR3 region has 17 residues. CDR1 and CDR2 (germline): SGDLS, YYNGEE. The CDR3 region is CASSASGGLTTNEKLFF. The CDR3, as DNA: TGTGCCAGCAGCGCTTCAGGGGGCTTAACAACTAATGAAAAACTGTTTTTT.

The chain recombines TRBV11-3 with TRBJ2-3; 9 bases align to TRBD1. This CDR3 has 17 amino acids. Germline V gene sequence: CDR1 SGHNT, CDR2 YENEEA. The trim removed 1 base at V and 4 bases at J, leaving 9 bases unmatched. CDR3 residues: CASSLGSGTGTSDTQYF. CDR3 nucleotides: TGTGCCAGCAGCTTAGGATCCGGGACAGGGACGTCAGATACGCAGTATTTT.

The table lists this clone with a count of one. The gene calls are TRBV21-1 and TRBJ2-1. TRBV21-1 is a recognized pseudogene. This CDR3 has 14 residues. CDR3 nucleotides: TGTGCCAGCACCCTGGGGTGTGACTACAATGAGCAGTTCTTC. This translates into CASTLGCDYNEQFF.

The J gene is TRBJ2-2, the V gene TRBV18; 9 positions agree with TRBD1. This CDR3 is built from 16 residues. Per germline, CDR1 KGHSH and CDR2 LQKENI. J gave up 1 base and V 5 bases, and 5 bases lay outside the gene matches. This CDR3 reads CASSLQGAKNTGELFF. As DNA, the CDR3 is TGTGCCAGCTCATTACAGGGGGCGAAGAACACCGGGGAGCTGTTTTTT.

With respect to this clone: Relative to the germline gene, one junction end is altered; a read error may explain this. The chain couples TRBV2 to TRBJ1-4; no definite D call. This CDR3 comprises 15 residues. From germline, CDR1 is SNHLY and CDR2 FYNNEI. The CDR3 region is CAGSVRLTSSEKLFF. In DNA, the CDR3 is TGTGCCGGCAGCGTCAGGTTGACCTCGAGTGAAAAACTGTTTTTT.

The V and J genes are TRBV6-5 and TRBJ2-7, with TRBD2 identical over 13 bases. V was pared by 6 bases and J by 4 bases, with 3 bases of the junction left unmatched. The V gene's germline CDR1 is MNHEY and CDR2 SVGAGI. This CDR3 has 14 residues. The CDR3 bases are TGTGCCAGCAGAAGGACTAGCGGGAGTTACGAGCAGTACTTC. Translating gives CASRRTSGSYEQYF.

This clone was found a few times. The gene calls are TRBV28 and TRBJ1-5; the match to TRBD1 covers 9 bases. The germline V gene encodes CDR1 MDHEN and CDR2 SYDVKM. V was clipped by 3 bases and J by 7 bases; unmatched bases: 4. The CDR3 has 14 amino acids. CDR3 sequence (DNA): TGTGCCAGCAGTTTGGGACAGGGTTACCAGCCCCAGCATTTT. Its protein product is CASSLGQGYQPQHF. Complete variable domain (other parts from reference TRBV28 and TRBJ1-5): DVKVTQSSRYLVKRTGEKVFLECVQDMDHENMFWYRQDPGLGLRLIYFSYDVKMKEKGDIPEGYSVSREKKERFSLILESASTNQTSMYLCASSLGQGYQPQHFGDGTRLSIL.

The gene calls are TRBV30 and TRBJ1-2; a possible D gene is TRBD1 (5 bases). With 2 bases removed from V and 5 bases from J, the gap between germline ends came to 9 bases. This CDR3 has 12 amino acids. Germline V gene lookup returns CDR1 GTSNPN and CDR2 SVGIG (reference sequence). The chain's CDR3 is CAWSRGTYGYTF. CDR3 DNA sequence: TGTGCCTGGAGTAGGGGCACATATGGCTACACCTTC.

The table lists this clone with a few counts. The chain links TRBV7-8 to TRBJ2-7; D might be TRBD2 (6 bases). Germline V gene sequence: CDR1 SGHVS, CDR2 FQNEAQ. Deletions cut 7 bases from V and 3 bases from J, with 16 bases between. The length of the CDR3 is 14 residues. The CDR3: CASTLWDSNYEQYF. The DNA for the CDR3 is TGTGCCAGCACCCTATGGGACTCTAACTACGAGCAGTACTTC.

This clone turned up a few times. The CDR3 protein is CASSLQGNTGELFF. Written as DNA, the CDR3 is TGCGCCAGCAGCTTACAGGGAAACACCGGGGAGCTGTTTTTT. The chain is built from TRBV5-1 and TRBJ2-2; tentatively, D is TRBD1 (6 bases). The CDR3 has 14 amino acids. Germline CDR1 SGHRS, CDR2 YFSETQ. V dropped 2 bases and J dropped 2 bases, with 7 bases sitting between them.

This clone was picked up a small number of times. The chain links TRBV7-9 to TRBJ2-1, with 10 bases lining up with TRBD1. The CDR3 loop spans 16 amino acids. After removal of 4 bases from V and 7 bases from J, the junction contained 10 bases not matched to a gene. CDR1 SEHNR and CDR2 FQNEAQ come from the germline V gene (reference sequence). The CDR3 DNA follows: TGTGCCAGCAGCTCGCGACAGGGGGCGCACGAGAATGAGCAGTTCTTC. As protein: CASSSRQGAHENEQFF.

The chain couples TRBV19 to TRBJ1-4; 9 bases are a match to TRBD1. Germline V lookup: CDR1 LNHDA, CDR2 SQIVND (reference sequence). The CDR3 loop spans 17 amino acids. The V gene end was trimmed by 1 base and the J gene end by 5 bases; junction bases not matched to a gene: 8. The CDR3 nucleotides read TGTGCCAGTAGTATAGGTCCCCACAGGGGGCCAAATGAAAAACTGTTTTTT. Translated, it gives CASSIGPHRGPNEKLFF.

The CDR3: CAIRPGLAGAGVTGELFF. The CDR3, as DNA: TGTGCCATCAGGCCGGGACTAGCGGGAGCGGGTGTCACCGGGGAGCTGTTTTTT. J is TRBJ2-2 and V is TRBV10-3, with 14 bases fitting TRBD2. CDR3 length: 18 residues. From germline, CDR1 is ENHRY and CDR2 SYGVKD. V lost 6 bases and J lost 4; bases outside the gene matches: 10.

The rearrangement joins TRBV11-2 to TRBJ2-4; the D is unclear. Germline assignment: CDR1 SGHAT and CDR2 FQNNGV. Trimming removed 0 bases from V and 0 bases from J, with 15 bases in between. This CDR3 contains 18 residues. As DNA, the CDR3 is TGTGCCAGCAGCTTAGATCGGCAGGTAGCAGTAGCCAAAAACATTCAGTACTTC. Translating it yields CASSLDRQVAVAKNIQYF.

Remarks on this clone: Compared with germline, one end of the junction differs, possibly owing to a read error. This specimen includes other DNA sequences encoding the same CDR3. This chain joins TRBV7-2 and TRBJ2-4; D gene uncertain. CDR1 is SGHTA, CDR2 FQGNSA, per germline. The CDR3 runs to 16 residues. The chain's CDR3 is CASSLRALQAKNIQYF. The CDR3, as DNA: TGCGCCAGCAGCTTACGCGCATTGCAAGCCAAAAACATTCAGTACTTC.

The V call is TRBV11-2, the J call TRBJ2-1; tentatively, D is TRBD2 (5 bases). Germline V gene sequence: CDR1 SGHAT, CDR2 FQNNGV. Deletions cut 5 bases from V and 7 bases from J, with 15 bases between. CDR3 length: 14 amino acids. The CDR3 sequence is CASSTKLVSNEQFF. For the CDR3, the DNA is TGTGCCAGCAGCACCAAACTAGTTTCAAATGAGCAGTTCTTC. Variable domain in full (rest from reference TRBV11-2 and TRBJ2-1): EAGVAQSPRYKIIEKRQSVAFWCNPISGHATLYWYQQILGQGPKLLIQFQNNGVVDDSQLPKDRFSAERLKGVDSTLKIQPAKLEDSAVYLCASSTKLVSNEQFFGPGTRLTVL.

This chain links TRBV19 with TRBJ1-1; D is undetermined. The CDR3 extends over 14 amino acids. Germline V gene lookup returns CDR1 LNHDA and CDR2 SQIVND (reference sequence). V was shortened by 8 bases and J by 0 bases, with 13 bases between the two germline ends. The CDR3 bases are TGTGCCAGTCGGGATGGAGGAGTGAACACTGAAGCTTTCTTT. This translates into CASRDGGVNTEAFF.

This chain uses TRBV14 with TRBJ2-3, with TRBD1 as a possible D gene (6 bases). V gave up 7 bases and J gave up 0 bases, with 14 bases separating them. CDR1 is SGHDN and CDR2 is FVKESK in the germline V gene. The CDR3 contains 15 residues. The CDR3: CASNGQFSSTDTQYF. Written as DNA, the CDR3 is TGTGCCAGCAACGGACAGTTTAGCAGCACAGATACGCAGTATTTT.

V is TRBV10-1 and J is TRBJ2-3; 7 bases are a match to TRBD1. CDR1 WNHNN and CDR2 SYGVQD come from the germline V gene (reference sequence). The ends lost 6 bases at V and 3 bases at J; junction bases unmatched: 9. The CDR3 spans 15 residues. CDR3 bases: TGCGCCAGCAGGGCGACAGGGTCCGGGACAGATACGCAGTATTTT. Translating it yields CASRATGSGTDTQYF.

This clone was recorded only once. The chain is built from TRBV7-3 and TRBJ2-2; D call uncertain. V shed 5 bases and J shed 1 base, with 14 bases lying between them. The germline V gene has CDR1 SGHTA and CDR2 FQGTGA. The CDR3 consists of 16 residues. The CDR3 sequence: CASSLKKAGNTGELFF. CDR3 bases: TGTGCCAGCAGCCTAAAAAAGGCAGGGAACACCGGGGAGCTGTTTTTT.

The table lists this clone with a few counts. This chain joins TRBV28 and TRBJ2-7; 8 nucleotides agree with TRBD2. Trimming removed 6 bases from V and 2 bases from J; junction bases left unmatched: 6. The CDR3 spans 14 residues. Germline values: CDR1 MDHEN, CDR2 SYDVKM. The CDR3 DNA sequence: TGTGCCAGCAGCCCCGGGACTAGACCCTACGAGCAGTACTTC. Translated, it gives CASSPGTRPYEQYF.

This chain's CDR3 is CASSGASGIYNEQFF. The CDR3 DNA sequence: TGTGCCAGCAGCGGGGCCTCGGGGATCTACAATGAGCAGTTCTTC. The rearrangement uses TRBV28 and TRBJ2-1; D could derive from TRBD1 or TRBD2 (5 bases each). The V end was cut by 6 bases, the J end by 3 bases, with 15 bases between. This CDR3 region has 15 residues. The germline CDR1 and CDR2 sequences are MDHEN and SYDVKM.

The chain is built from TRBV6-6 and TRBJ2-1, with D maybe TRBD2 (6 bases). The CDR3 runs 15 residues. The V and J ends lost 8 bases and 4 bases respectively, with 18 bases between them. Germline V gives CDR1 MNHNY, CDR2 SVGAGI (reference sequence). CDR3 nucleotide sequence: TGTGCCAGCTCTCCCTACACTAGCTGGTACAATGAGCAGTTCTTC. Its protein is CASSPYTSWYNEQFF.

The rearrangement joins TRBV10-3 to TRBJ2-1, with D possibly being TRBD2 (6 bases). The CDR3 has 16 amino acids. Trimming stripped 5 bases from V and 0 bases from J, with 14 bases between. Germline lookup yields CDR1 ENHRY and CDR2 SYGVKD. The CDR3, as DNA: TGTGCCATCAGTCTGATAGCGGAGATCTCCTACAATGAGCAGTTCTTC. Encoded protein: CAISLIAEISYNEQFF.

The chain joins TRBV7-9 to TRBJ2-3, with D maybe TRBD1 (6 bases). Trimming removed 4 bases at V and 0 bases at J, with 8 bases between. This CDR3 comprises 14 residues. Germline V CDR1 and CDR2: SEHNR, FQNEAQ (reference sequence). This CDR3 reads CASSSGHSTDTQYF. The CDR3 DNA reads as TGTGCCAGCAGCTCGGGACACAGCACAGATACGCAGTATTTT.